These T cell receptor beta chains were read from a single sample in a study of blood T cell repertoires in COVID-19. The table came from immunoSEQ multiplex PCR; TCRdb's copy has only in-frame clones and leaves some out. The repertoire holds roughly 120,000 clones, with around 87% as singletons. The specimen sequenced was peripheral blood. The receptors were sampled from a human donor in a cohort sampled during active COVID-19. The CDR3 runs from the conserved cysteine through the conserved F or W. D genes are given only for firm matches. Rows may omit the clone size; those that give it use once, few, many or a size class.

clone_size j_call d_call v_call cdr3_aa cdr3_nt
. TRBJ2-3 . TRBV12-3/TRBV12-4 CASSPDGGYQPF TGTGCCAGCAGTCCAGACGGAGGATATCAACCTTTT
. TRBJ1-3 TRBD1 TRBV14 CASSQGRDRGLAGNTIYF TGTGCCAGCAGCCAAGGAAGGGACAGGGGGTTAGCCGGAAACACCATATATTTT
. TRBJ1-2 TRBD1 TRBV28 CASSLRTGYGYTF TGTGCCAGCAGTTTAAGGACAGGTTATGGCTACACCTTC
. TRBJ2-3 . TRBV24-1 CATSDPGTSYTDTQYF TGTGCCACCAGTGATCCCGGGACATCTTACACAGATACGCAATATTTT
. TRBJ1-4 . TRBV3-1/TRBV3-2 CASSQGGFEKLFF TGTGCCAGCAGCCAAGGGGGCTTTGAAAAACTGTTTTTT
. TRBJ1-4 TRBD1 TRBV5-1 CASSLTGVTANEKLFF TGCGCCAGCAGCTTGACAGGGGTGACGGCTAATGAAAAACTGTTTTTT
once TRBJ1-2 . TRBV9 CASSVGGGKDYGYTF TGTGCCAGCAGCGTAGGCGGGGGAAAGGACTATGGCTACACCTTC
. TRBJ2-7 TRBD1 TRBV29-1 CSVEKGQEYEQYF TGCAGCGTTGAAAAGGGACAGGAGTACGAGCAGTACTTC
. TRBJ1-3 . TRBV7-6 CASSGRTVSGNTIYF TGTGCCAGCAGCGGCCGGACAGTCTCTGGAAACACCATATATTTT
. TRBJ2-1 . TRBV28 CASRPGLRSYNEQFF TGTGCCAGCAGGCCGGGACTTCGCTCCTACAATGAGCAGTTCTTC
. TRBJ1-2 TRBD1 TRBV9 CASSIRTGGNYGYTF TGTGCCAGCAGCATTCGGACAGGGGGTAACTATGGCTACACCTTC
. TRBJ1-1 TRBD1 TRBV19 CASSIKGQGDTEAFF TGTGCCAGTAGTATTAAGGGACAGGGGGACACTGAAGCTTTCTTT
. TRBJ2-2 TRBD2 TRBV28 CASRYLAGGTGELFF TGTGCCAGCAGATACTTGGCGGGAGGTACCGGGGAGCTGTTTTTT
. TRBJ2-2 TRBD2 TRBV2 CASSRRSGTSGGELFF TGTGCCAGCAGCCGACGATCCGGGACTAGCGGCGGGGAGCTGTTTTTT
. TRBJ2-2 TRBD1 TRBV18 CASSPGIDRGSNTGELFF TGTGCCAGCTCACCAGGAATTGACAGGGGTTCGAACACCGGGGAGCTGTTTTTT
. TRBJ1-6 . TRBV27 CASSPTGSNSPLHF TGTGCCAGCAGTCCGACAGGCTCAAATTCACCCCTCCACTTT
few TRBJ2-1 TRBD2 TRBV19 CASSKRTSGGGFYNEQFF TGTGCCAGTAGTAAGAGGACTAGCGGGGGGGGTTTTTACAATGAGCAGTTCTTC
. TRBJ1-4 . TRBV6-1 CASSDGRRGNEKLFF TGTGCCAGCAGTGACGGCCGCCGGGGTAATGAAAAACTGTTTTTT
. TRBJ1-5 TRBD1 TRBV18 CASSPGTGVRNQPQHF TGTGCCAGCTCACCAGGGACAGGGGTTCGCAATCAGCCCCAGCATTTT
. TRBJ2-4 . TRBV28 CASSFDVPRPEYF TGTGCCAGCAGTTTCGACGTCCCGCGGCCAGAGTACTTC
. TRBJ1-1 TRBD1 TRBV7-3 CASSEGQAVGNTEAFF TGTGCCAGCAGCGAGGGACAGGCCGTTGGGAACACTGAAGCTTTCTTT
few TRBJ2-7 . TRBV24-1 CATAPTVVHEQYF TGTGCCACCGCCCCCACGGTTGTCCACGAGCAGTACTTC
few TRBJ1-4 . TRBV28 CASRPGVPRVREKLFF TGTGCCAGCAGACCCGGGGTCCCAAGAGTTAGGGAAAAACTGTTTTTT
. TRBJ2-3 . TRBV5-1 CASSLVAPGTDTQYF TGCGCCAGCAGCCTAGTAGCCCCTGGCACAGATACGCAGTATTTT
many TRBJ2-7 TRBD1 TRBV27 CASATGKDEQYF TGTGCCAGCGCGACAGGGAAAGACGAGCAGTACTTC
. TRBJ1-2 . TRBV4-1 CASSQEGPTNYGYTF TGCGCCAGCAGCCAAGAGGGGCCCACTAACTATGGCTACACCTTC
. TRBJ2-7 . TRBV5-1 CASSKRSGSSYEQYF TGCGCCAGCAGCAAAAGAAGCGGTTCCTCCTACGAGCAGTACTTC
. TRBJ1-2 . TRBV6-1 CASSEEVDRVYGYTF TGTGCCAGCAGTGAGGAGGTCGATCGGGTTTACGGCTACACCTTC
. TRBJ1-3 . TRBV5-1 CASSPQGGGNTIYF TGCGCCAGCAGCCCCCAGGGAGGAGGAAACACCATATATTTT
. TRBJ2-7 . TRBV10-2 CASSVVSTGYEQYF TGCGCCAGCAGTGTGGTCTCAACCGGGTACGAGCAGTACTTC
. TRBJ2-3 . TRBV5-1 CASSRGTDTDTQYF TGCGCCAGCAGCAGAGGGACTGACACAGATACGCAGTATTTT
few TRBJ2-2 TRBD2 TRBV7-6 CASSLPLAGGGATGELFF TGTGCCAGCAGCTTACCACTAGCGGGAGGGGGTGCCACCGGGGAGCTGTTTTTT
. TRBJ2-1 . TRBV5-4 CASSSGLSEVYEQFF TGTGCCAGCAGCTCCGGTTTGAGCGAAGTTTATGAGCAGTTCTTC
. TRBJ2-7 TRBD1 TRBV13 CASSLEADRGVYEQYF TGTGCCAGCAGCTTAGAGGCGGACAGGGGGGTATACGAGCAGTACTTC
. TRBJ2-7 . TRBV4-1 CASSQVPLTTGTYEQYF TGCGCCAGCAGCCAAGTCCCCTTAACGACAGGAACCTACGAGCAGTACTTC
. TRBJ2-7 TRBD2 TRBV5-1 CASSLSSGPYEQYF TGCGCCAGCAGCTTGAGTAGCGGGCCCTACGAGCAGTACTTC
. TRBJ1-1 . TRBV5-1 CASKEESNTEAFF TGCGCCAGCAAGGAGGAATCGAACACTGAAGCTTTCTTT
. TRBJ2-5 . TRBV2 CAVTGTRHPKTQYF TGTGCCGTTACAGGCACCCGCCATCCAAAGACCCAGTACTTC
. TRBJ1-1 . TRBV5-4 CASRSGIFPAEAFF TGTGCCAGCAGGTCCGGGATCTTCCCCGCTGAAGCTTTCTTT
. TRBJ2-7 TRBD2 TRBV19 CASSSGLAGRIRDEQYF TGTGCCAGTAGTTCCGGACTAGCGGGACGAATACGAGACGAGCAGTACTTC
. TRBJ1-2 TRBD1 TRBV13 CASSLEGTADYGYTF TGTGCCAGCAGCTTAGAGGGGACAGCGGACTATGGCTACACCTTC
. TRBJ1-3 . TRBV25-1 CASSDFGHPSSGNTIYF TGTGCCAGCAGTGATTTTGGACACCCAAGCTCTGGAAACACCATATATTTT